Sequencing of this T cell receptor beta chain was carried out in a study of blood T cell repertoires in COVID-19. At the level of the study: Samples taken during acute and convalescent COVID-19 were collected in the United States, Italy and Spain. Sample material is recorded as cDNA or gDNA derived from T cells, B-cell-depleted T cells, or PBMCs.

Original methodology: Nucleated cell counts were estimated from reference gene primer amplification. The data were produced by immunoSEQ multiplex PCR, yet TCRdb's version contains in-frame clones alone and is incomplete. For V, J and clone size, that table is used; D and trimming come from the DNA. The data hold under 95,000 clones, with about three quarters observed a single time. V dropped 3 bases and J dropped 0 bases, with 8 bases sitting between them. This CDR3 region has 14 residues. Per the germline V gene, CDR1 is SGHDT and CDR2 is YYEEEE. The sequencing sample was made of peripheral blood. This rearrangement joins TRBV5-6 to TRBJ2-3; D gene uncertain. The clonotype originates from a man between 45 and 60 years old with active or convalescent COVID-19. The CDR3 nucleotides read TGTGCCAGCAGCTATAGCCTTAGCACAGATACGCAGTATTTT. It yields the protein CASSYSLSTDTQYF.